A selection of T cell receptor beta chains follows, all from one sample in a study of shared clonotypes between healthy human individuals. Sequenced by immunoSEQ multiplex PCR; TCRdb stores in-frame clones only, minus some. The sample has roughly 86,000 clones, about 70% seen once; the top ten hold roughly 50%. Sequenced input: memory CD8+ T cells sorted from blood. Receptors were obtained from a man aged 30 to 39 in good health. Both conserved end residues are part of each CDR3. The D gene is left open where the match is weak. A clone size is listed for some rows: how often the clone was seen (once, few, many), or a class if it is expanded.

V	size	J	D	DNA	CDR3
TRBV27	NA	TRBJ2-3	NA	TGTGCCAGCAGTTTATTCGGGACCCGGTCGACGCTTACGCAGTATTTT	CASSLFGTRSTLTQYF
TRBV15	few	TRBJ1-4	NA	TGTGCCACCAGCAGAGTCAGGGGAGGAGGGAATGAAAAACTGTTTTTT	CATSRVRGGGNEKLFF
TRBV7-3	NA	TRBJ2-5	NA	TGTGCCAGCAGCTTAAGAGGCAGGGGAGGCGAGACCCAGTACTTC	CASSLRGRGGETQYF
TRBV11-2	NA	TRBJ2-1	NA	TGTGCCAGCAGCTTAGGTTATGAGCAGTTCTTC	CASSLGYEQFF
TRBV7-2	NA	TRBJ1-2	NA	TGTGCCAGCAGCTTAGAACAGGACGTCTATGGCTACACCTTC	CASSLEQDVYGYTF
TRBV6-1	NA	TRBJ2-5	NA	TGTGCCAGCAGTGGGACGGCGGGTGAGACCCAGTACTTC	CASSGTAGETQYF
TRBV19	many	TRBJ2-1	NA	TGTGCCAGTAGTATTTGGGGGAGCCTCTACAATGAGCAGTTCTTC	CASSIWGSLYNEQFF
TRBV28	few	TRBJ1-1	TRBD1	TGTGCCAGCAGCCTCGATCCGGGACAGGGGGCGACTGAAGCTTTCTTT	CASSLDPGQGATEAFF
TRBV7-9	few	TRBJ2-7	TRBD1	TGTGCCTGTCAAGGCGGGACAGGGGTCTACGAGCAGTACTTC	CACQGGTGVYEQYF
TRBV29-1	NA	TRBJ1-1	NA	TGCAGCGACTCCAGAGGGGGACGAAGCACTGAAGCTTTCTTT	CSDSRGGRSTEAFF
TRBV7-6	NA	TRBJ2-5	TRBD1	TGTGCCAGCAGCTCAATGACAGGGGTCGTGGAGACCCAGTACTTC	CASSSMTGVVETQYF
TRBV9	few	TRBJ2-2	NA	TGTGCCAGCAGCGTAGCAGGCTCGAACACCGGGGAGCTGTTTTTT	CASSVAGSNTGELFF
TRBV7-9	NA	TRBJ1-1	NA	TGTGCCAGCAGCTTAACACAGTCTGAAGCTTTCTTT	CASSLTQSEAFF
TRBV6-4	few	TRBJ2-3	NA	TGTGCCAGCAGTGTGGGGGGCGCTAGCACAGATACGCAGTATTTT	CASSVGGASTDTQYF
TRBV6-5	NA	TRBJ1-2	NA	TGTGCCAGCAGTTACCGGAGAACAGGGATTCGCTATGGCTACACCTTC	CASSYRRTGIRYGYTF
TRBV27	NA	TRBJ2-2	NA	TGTGCCAGCAGTTTATTCGAGTTAAGAGGGGAGCTGTTTTTT	CASSLFELRGELFF
TRBV28	many	TRBJ1-2	TRBD1	TGTGCCAGCAGTCCCGTTGGCAGGGGGCTTGGCTATGGCTACACCTTC	CASSPVGRGLGYGYTF
TRBV14	NA	TRBJ1-2	NA	TGTGCCAGCAGCCAAGTTGTGACGGCTGGCTACACCTTC	CASSQVVTAGYTF
TRBV27	NA	TRBJ2-1	NA	TGTGCCAGCAGTCAGTACCCCTATGGGTTAAGGGAGCAGTTCTTC	CASSQYPYGLREQFF
TRBV19	NA	TRBJ2-6	NA	TGTGCCAGTAGTACACAGGTGGGGTCTGGGGCCAACGTCCTGACTTTC	CASSTQVGSGANVLTF
TRBV29-1	NA	TRBJ2-5	NA	TGCAGCGGGGCTCAGACGTACCAAGAGACCCAGTACTTC	CSGAQTYQETQYF
TRBV7-2	NA	TRBJ1-1	NA	TGTGCCAGCAGCTTTTCGGGGGCGGGGACTGAAGCTTTCTTT	CASSFSGAGTEAFF
TRBV2	NA	TRBJ2-2	NA	TGTGCCAGCAGGCTTTCGCCGGGGAACACCGGGGAGCTGTTTTTT	CASRLSPGNTGELFF
TRBV10-2	few	TRBJ1-1	NA	TGCGCCAGCAGTGATAGGATCACTGAAGCTTTCTTT	CASSDRITEAFF
TRBV7-2	NA	TRBJ2-5	NA	TGTGCCAGCAGCTTAGTGTCGCGGGGAGGAGAGACCCAGTACTTC	CASSLVSRGGETQYF
TRBV5-5	NA	TRBJ2-3	NA	TGTGCCAGCAGCTGGGGCGGGAACACAGATACGCAGTATTTT	CASSWGGNTDTQYF
TRBV18	NA	TRBJ2-1	TRBD2	TGTGCCAGCTCACCACAGCCTAGCGGGAGGGCTGAGCAGTTCTTC	CASSPQPSGRAEQFF
TRBV2	NA	TRBJ2-1	NA	TGTGCCAGCAGGGGGGTGGAACGGGAGTCCTACAATGAGCAGTTCTTC	CASRGVERESYNEQFF
TRBV7-9	NA	TRBJ2-2	TRBD2	TGTGCCAGCAGCTTAGGACTAGCTGCCGGGGAGCTGTTTTTT	CASSLGLAAGELFF